Listed here are 10 T cell receptor beta chains from one sample, sequenced in a study of CD8 T cells in ankylosing spondylitis. TCRdb re-called the 5' RACE reads through MiXCR, storing one row per CDR3 protein. The table includes about 220,000 distinct CDR3 sequences, 10% detected once. Material for sequencing was blood, either unsorted or a sorted T cell fraction (not recorded which). The receptors originated from a male donor with ankylosing spondylitis or in good health (not recorded which).

The chain combines TRBV12-3 or TRBV12-4 with TRBJ2-2; possible D gene TRBD2, 5 bases. The ends were cut back, 6 bases at V and 6 bases at J, with 14 bases in the middle. The CDR3 consists of 14 residues. CDR3 bases: TGTGCCAGCAGACGACTAACGTCGGCCGGGGAGCTGTTTTTT. The encoded protein is CASRRLTSAGELFF.

The chain uses TRBV9 and TRBJ1-1; D might be TRBD1 (5 bases). The V end lost 0 bases, the J end lost 3 bases, and 15 bases lay between the germline ends. This CDR3 has 16 residues. Per the germline V gene, CDR1 is SGDLS and CDR2 is YYNGEE. The CDR3 DNA reads TGTGCCAGCAGCGTAGGGCCTTCGGGGGTGGACACTGAAGCTTTCTTT. Translating it yields CASSVGPSGVDTEAFF.

This chain uses TRBV6-5 with TRBJ2-1; 9 bases align to TRBD2. CDR1 is MNHEY, CDR2 SVGAGI, per germline. V gave up 2 bases and J gave up 7 bases; unmatched junction bases: 12. This CDR3 comprises 17 residues. DNA of the CDR3: TGTGCCAGCAGTTACGGGATAGCGGGGGATTTAGGAAATGAGCAGTTCTTC. It encodes CASSYGIAGDLGNEQFF.

V usage is TRBV7-3 and J usage is TRBJ2-4, with unresolved D. The CDR3 extends over 13 amino acids. CDR1 and CDR2 (germline): SGHTA, FQGTGA. The V end lost 1 base, the J end lost 5 bases, and 6 bases lay between the germline ends. The CDR3 DNA reads as TGTGCCAGCAGCTTAATGGCGGAAAACATTCAGTACTTC. Translated, it gives CASSLMAENIQYF.

This clonotype showed up many times. The V call is TRBV7-2, the J call TRBJ2-3; D not certain. The CDR3 spans 12 residues. Germline loops: CDR1 SGHTA, CDR2 FQGNSA. With 5 bases removed from V and 0 bases from J, the gap between germline ends came to 3 bases. The CDR3 DNA sequence: TGTGCCAGCAGCCAAAGCACAGATACGCAGTATTTT. Its translation is CASSQSTDTQYF.

The sample holds many counts of this clonotype. The V call is TRBV18, the J call TRBJ1-1, with TRBD1 matching 9 bases. After removal of 6 bases from V and 3 bases from J, the junction contained 5 bases not matched to a gene. CDR3 size: 14 residues. Germline lookup yields CDR1 KGHSH and CDR2 LQKENI. CDR3 in amino acids: CASSRDRADTEAFF. The CDR3 nucleotides read TGTGCCAGCTCTCGGGACAGGGCGGACACTGAAGCTTTCTTT.

The rearrangement uses TRBV12-3 or TRBV12-4 and TRBJ1-5; no clear D gene. The CDR3 is 14 residues long. Deletions cut 4 bases from V and 10 bases from J, with 17 bases between. The CDR3 DNA reads TGTGCCAGCAGTTCTACCGGACGGATTCACCCCCAGCATTTT. Residues: CASSSTGRIHPQHF.

This rearrangement joins TRBV12-3 or TRBV12-4 to TRBJ2-6; perhaps TRBD2 as D (5 bases). The V end was cut by 5 bases, the J end by 2 bases, with 7 bases between. This CDR3 has 14 amino acids. The CDR3 is CASSRGPGANVLTF. The CDR3 DNA reads TGTGCCAGCAGTAGAGGGCCTGGGGCCAACGTCCTGACTTTC.

This clonotype was seen at least ten times. V gene TRBV12-3 or TRBV12-4 combines with J gene TRBJ1-2, with 8 bases that match TRBD1. V trimming: 5 bases; J trimming: 4 bases; junction bases outside the gene matches: 6. The CDR3 is 14 residues long. DNA for the CDR3: TGTGCCAGCAGTCCGAAGACAGGGGTCTATGGCTACACCTTC. It specifies CASSPKTGVYGYTF.

This clonotype was found a few times. V gene TRBV5-6 combines with J gene TRBJ2-2, with D perhaps TRBD2 (6 bases). The CDR3 covers 15 residues. Between the trimmed V and J ends, which lost 2 bases and 6 bases, there was a span of 14 bases. From germline, CDR1 is SGHDT and CDR2 YYEEEE. This CDR3 reads CASSFEGRRAGELFF. CDR3 nucleotides: TGTGCCAGCAGCTTCGAGGGAAGGAGGGCCGGGGAGCTGTTTTTT.